This T cell receptor beta chain appears in the sequencing data of a study of CD8 T cells in ankylosing spondylitis. It was by quantitative 5'-RACE with molecular barcodes that TCR beta libraries were made. One entry per CDR3 protein results from TCRdb running MiXCR on the 5' RACE reads. The profile shows approximately 250,000 distinct CDR3 sequences, over 7% of them singletons. Whole-study results and caveats: Blood from ankylosing spondylitis patients appeared to carry a characteristic roughly eight-variant TCR beta motif. The authors reported significant enrichment of disease-linked clones in matched ankylosing spondylitis synovial fluid. A subset of motif variants has previously been described in the synovial fluid and blood of reactive arthritis.

In its sample, this clonotype was seen a few times. Its antigen is unidentified. This sequence was found in a female donor with ankylosing spondylitis or in good health (not recorded which). The specimen was blood, either unsorted or a sorted T cell fraction (not recorded which).

CDR3 sequence reads: CASSSRWGAFF. For the CDR3, the DNA is TGTGCCAGCAGTAGTCGGTGGGGGGCTTTCTTT. The rearrangement joins TRBV28 to TRBJ1-1; perhaps TRBD1 as D (5 bases). This CDR3 region has 11 residues. Trimming took off 5 bases at V and 11 bases at J, with 12 bases between the two ends. Germline CDR1 reads MDHEN; CDR2 reads SYDVKM.